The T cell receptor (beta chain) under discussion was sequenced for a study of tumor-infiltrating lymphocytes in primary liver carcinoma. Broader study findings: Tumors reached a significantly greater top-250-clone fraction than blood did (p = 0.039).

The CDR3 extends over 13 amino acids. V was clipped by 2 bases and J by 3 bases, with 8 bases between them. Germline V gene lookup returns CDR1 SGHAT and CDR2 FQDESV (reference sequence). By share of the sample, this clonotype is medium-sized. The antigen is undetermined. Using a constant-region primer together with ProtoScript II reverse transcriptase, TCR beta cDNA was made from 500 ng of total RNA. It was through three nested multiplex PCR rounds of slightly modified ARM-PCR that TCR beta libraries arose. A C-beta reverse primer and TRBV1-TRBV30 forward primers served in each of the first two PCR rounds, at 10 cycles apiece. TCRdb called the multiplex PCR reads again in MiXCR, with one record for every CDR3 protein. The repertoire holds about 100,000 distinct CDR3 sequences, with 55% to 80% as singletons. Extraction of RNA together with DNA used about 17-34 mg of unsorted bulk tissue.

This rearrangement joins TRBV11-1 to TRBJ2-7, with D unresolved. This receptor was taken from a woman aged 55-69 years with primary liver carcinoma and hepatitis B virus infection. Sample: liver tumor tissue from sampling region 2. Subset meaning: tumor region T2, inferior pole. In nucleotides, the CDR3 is TGTGCCAGCAGCTTACCGGAAAACTACGAGCAGTACTTC. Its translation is CASSLPENYEQYF.